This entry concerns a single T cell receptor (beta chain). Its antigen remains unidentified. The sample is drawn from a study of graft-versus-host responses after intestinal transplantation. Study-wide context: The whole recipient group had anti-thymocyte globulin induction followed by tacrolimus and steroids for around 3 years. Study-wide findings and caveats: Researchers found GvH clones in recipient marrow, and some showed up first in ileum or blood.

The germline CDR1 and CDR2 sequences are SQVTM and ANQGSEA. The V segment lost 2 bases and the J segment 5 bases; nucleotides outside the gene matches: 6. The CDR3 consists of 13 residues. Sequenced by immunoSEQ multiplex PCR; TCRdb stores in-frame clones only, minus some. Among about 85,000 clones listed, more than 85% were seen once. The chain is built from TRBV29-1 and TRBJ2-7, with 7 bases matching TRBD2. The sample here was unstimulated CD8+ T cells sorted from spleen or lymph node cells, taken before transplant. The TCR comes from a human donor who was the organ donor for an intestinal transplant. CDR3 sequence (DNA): TGCAGCGTTGAATCGGGCGGGAGTCACGAGCAGTACTTC. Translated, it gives CSVESGGSHEQYF.